The 25 T cell receptor beta chains presented below share a single source sample, sequenced in a study of post-analysis software for immune sequencing data. Study-wide results and limits: Among four or five TRBV segments more frequent in patients than controls were TRBV5-6, TRBV5-1 and TRBV20-1.

The TCR beta cDNA libraries carried unique molecular identifiers. TCRdb redid the calling of the PCR reads with MiXCR, one entry per CDR3 protein. The sample includes more than 500,000 distinct CDR3 sequences, approximately 31% of them seen just once. These receptors' targets are unknown. Material for sequencing was blood. Source of these receptors: a girl aged 2 to 17 with multiple sclerosis.

This sequence joins TRBV4-1 and TRBJ2-7; D is perhaps TRBD1 or TRBD2 (5 bases each). CDR1 and CDR2 (germline): MGHRA, YSYEKL. V dropped 1 base and J dropped 0 bases, with 16 bases sitting between them. CDR3 length: 17 amino acids. The CDR3 sequence: CASSQGAGRWLSYEQYF. The DNA for the CDR3 is TGCGCCAGCAGCCAAGGCGCAGGGAGATGGCTCTCCTACGAGCAGTACTTC.

The chain carries TRBV25-1 and TRBJ1-4; 11 bases line up with TRBD1. Germline V gene lookup returns CDR1 MGHDK and CDR2 SYGVNS. CDR3 length: 17 amino acids. V shed 3 bases and J 7 bases; nucleotides not matched to a gene: 10. The CDR3 protein is CASSDGTGGARAEKLFF. The CDR3 DNA reads TGTGCCAGCAGTGACGGGACAGGGGGAGCAAGGGCTGAAAAACTGTTTTTT.

The chain recombines TRBV6-1 with TRBJ2-2; D perhaps matches TRBD2 (6 bases). CDR3 length equals 14 residues. V lost 1 base to trimming and J lost 7 bases, with 10 bases between them. Germline V gene data show CDR1 as MNHNS and CDR2 as SASEGT. The CDR3 DNA is TGTGCCAGCAGTGAAGGGGGGACTCGCGGGGAGCTGTTTTTT. Translation: CASSEGGTRGELFF.

This clonotype was found a few times. The chain has TRBV6-5 and TRBJ1-6; no reliable D call. This CDR3 spans 13 amino acids. Germline-derived CDR1 and CDR2 are MNHEY and SVGAGI. With 6 bases removed from V and 7 bases from J, the gap between germline ends came to 10 bases. CDR3 coding DNA: TGTGCCAGCAGGGCAGTGGGGAATTCACCCCTCCACTTT. Translated, it gives CASRAVGNSPLHF.

This clonotype was counted a single time. The chain carries TRBV5-6 and TRBJ1-5, with TRBD1 as a possible D gene (6 bases). The germline V gene has CDR1 SGHDT and CDR2 YYEEEE. V lost 3 bases, J lost 0 bases, and 16 bases lay in between. The CDR3 contains 17 residues. The CDR3 DNA is TGTGCCAGCAGCTCACAGGGTGTACTGATTAGCAATCAGCCCCAGCATTTT. Translated, it gives CASSSQGVLISNQPQHF.

The genes are TRBV12-3 or TRBV12-4 and TRBJ2-3; 8 bases align to TRBD2. The V segment lost 5 bases and the J segment 4 bases; nucleotides outside the gene matches: 11. The length of the CDR3 is 16 residues. CDR3 amino acids: CASSPSGAGGPDTQYF. The CDR3, as DNA: TGTGCCAGCAGTCCGTCCGGCGCGGGGGGCCCAGATACGCAGTATTTT.

V and J are TRBV20-1 and TRBJ2-5; 9 bases match TRBD2. The J call is doubtful: the DNA matches TRBJ2-7 better. CDR1 and CDR2 (germline): DFQATT, SNEGSKA (reference sequence). The CDR3 has 14 residues. Written as DNA, the CDR3 is TGCAGTGCGGAACCTAGCGGGGAAACCTACGAGCAGTACTTC. Amino acids: CSAEPSGETYEQYF.

The V call is TRBV27, the J call TRBJ2-5; perhaps TRBD1 as D (5 bases). This CDR3 has 16 residues. Looked up from germline, CDR1 is MNHEY and CDR2 is SMNVEV (reference sequence). Trimming stripped 6 bases from V and 5 bases from J, with 22 bases between. The CDR3 bases are TGTGCCAGCAGGGCCTTAGGGGCCCACCGGGTTGAGACCCAGTACTTC. It translates to CASRALGAHRVETQYF.

The chain links TRBV9 to TRBJ1-1; D is possibly TRBD1 (5 bases). Between the trimmed V and J ends, which lost 4 bases and 11 bases, there was a span of 21 bases. Germline V gene sequence: CDR1 SGDLS, CDR2 YYNGEE. This CDR3 is built from 14 residues. CDR3 in DNA: TGTGCCAGCAGCACGGGGACCGCTCCGCGGGAGGCTTTCTTT. Protein sequence: CASSTGTAPREAFF.

This clonotype was detected only a few times. This chain connects TRBV6-1 to TRBJ1-5; D is uncertain. Per the germline V gene, CDR1 is MNHNS and CDR2 is SASEGT. V lost 0 bases and J 2 bases, leaving 5 bases between the germline ends. The CDR3 loop spans 14 amino acids. Written as DNA, the CDR3 is TGTGCCAGCAGTGAAGCCACAGGCAATCAGCCCCAGCATTTT. It translates to CASSEATGNQPQHF.

This CDR3 is CASSLSYTQYF. The CDR3 DNA reads as TGTGCCAGCAGTTTAAGCTATACGCAGTATTTT. This chain connects TRBV12-3 or TRBV12-4 to TRBJ2-3; D not resolved. Trimming left V 2 bases short and J 7 bases short, with 4 bases between. This CDR3 contains 11 residues.

The rearrangement uses TRBV13 and TRBJ2-3; TRBD2 matches at 8 bases. The CDR3 runs 19 residues. V shed 5 bases and J 3 bases; nucleotides not matched to a gene: 19. Germline CDR1 reads PRHDT; CDR2 reads FYEKMQ (reference sequence). This chain's CDR3 is CASSLTHRRQRGRTDTQYF. CDR3 in DNA: TGTGCCAGCAGCCTTACCCACCGGCGGCAGCGGGGGAGGACAGATACGCAGTATTTT.

This clonotype was found a few times. The rearrangement links TRBV6-5 to TRBJ1-6; perhaps TRBD1 as D (6 bases). The CDR3 is 13 amino acids. Germline V gene data show CDR1 as MNHEY and CDR2 as SVGAGI. V was shortened by 5 bases and J by 7 bases, with 9 bases between the two germline ends. CDR3 in amino acids: CASSRGENSPLHF. The CDR3 nucleotides read TGTGCCAGCAGTAGGGGGGAGAATTCACCCCTCCACTTT.

The rearrangement uses TRBV5-1 and TRBJ1-5; 7 bases fit TRBD1. This CDR3 is built from 14 residues. CDR1 and CDR2 from the germline V gene are SGHRS and YFSETQ. V dropped 4 bases and J dropped 3; count of bases not matched to a gene: 4. The CDR3, as DNA: TGCGCCAGCAGCCTGACAGGGCACAATCAGCCCCAGCATTTT. Protein sequence: CASSLTGHNQPQHF.

The gene calls are TRBV4-1 and TRBJ1-2; D is unresolved. The ends were cut back, 3 bases at V and 3 bases at J, with 11 bases in the middle. Germline V gives CDR1 MGHRA, CDR2 YSYEKL. This CDR3 spans 14 amino acids. As DNA, the CDR3 is TGCGCCAGCAGCCAGACCTTACGGGACTATGGCTACACCTTC. This translates into CASSQTLRDYGYTF.

This clonotype appeared a single time. The chain combines TRBV14 with TRBJ2-7, with D possibly matching TRBD1 (5 bases). The germline V gene encodes CDR1 SGHDN and CDR2 FVKESK. The CDR3 runs 14 residues. The V end lost 2 bases, the J end lost 4 bases, and 12 bases lay between the germline ends. The CDR3 protein is CASSQNVQGYEQYF. CDR3 in DNA: TGTGCCAGCAGCCAAAATGTTCAGGGTTACGAGCAGTACTTC.

The chain employs TRBV5-1 and TRBJ2-2; D unclear. Trimming left V 4 bases short and J 0 bases short, with 10 bases between. The CDR3 runs 15 residues. Germline loops: CDR1 SGHRS, CDR2 YFSETQ. CDR3 sequence (DNA): TGCGCCAGCAGCGAGGACGTAACGAACACCGGGGAGCTGTTTTTT. It encodes CASSEDVTNTGELFF.

This clonotype was picked up a small number of times. The chain couples TRBV6-1 to TRBJ1-2; TRBD1 agrees at 8 bases. The CDR3 consists of 15 residues. Per the germline V gene, CDR1 is MNHNS and CDR2 is SASEGT. Unmatched junction bases numbered 5, after V lost 5 bases and J lost 0 bases. CDR3 protein: CASSLTGDSNYGYTF. Written as DNA, the CDR3 is TGTGCCAGCAGTTTGACAGGGGACTCTAACTATGGCTACACCTTC.

V is TRBV7-9 and J is TRBJ2-5; TRBD1 might be the D (6 bases). From germline, CDR1 is SEHNR and CDR2 FQNEAQ (reference sequence). The CDR3 is 14 amino acids. V was cut by 1 base and J by 11 bases, with 17 bases left in between. The CDR3 DNA sequence: TGTGCCAGCAGCTTAGGGTACAGGGCTGAAGAGCAGTACTTC. The encoded protein is CASSLGYRAEEQYF.

The genes are TRBV7-8 and TRBJ2-5; D possibly corresponds to TRBD2 (5 bases). Trimming stripped 3 bases from V and 0 bases from J, with 11 bases between. This CDR3 comprises 15 residues. Germline CDR1 SGHVS, CDR2 FQNEAQ. The CDR3 DNA sequence: TGTGCCAGCAGCTTGGGCCCCGGGGACCAAGAGACCCAGTACTTC. As protein: CASSLGPGDQETQYF. Full variable domain (missing parts from reference TRBV7-8 and TRBJ2-5): GAGVSQSPRYKVAKRGQDVALRCDPISGHVSLFWYQQALGQGPEFLTYFQNEAQLDKSGLPSDRFFAERPEGSVSTLKIQRTQQEDSAVYLCASSLGPGDQETQYFGPGTRLLVL.

This chain links TRBV5-1 with TRBJ2-5, with D uncertain. Trimming cost V 4 bases and J 7 bases, with 23 bases left between them. Germline lookup yields CDR1 SGHRS and CDR2 YFSETQ. The CDR3 totals 16 residues. CDR3 sequence (DNA): TGCGCCAGCAGCGCCCTACCCTTGACCCGGGTGGGGACCCAGTACTTC. It specifies CASSALPLTRVGTQYF.

This chain links TRBV6-2 or TRBV6-3 with TRBJ2-5; possible D gene TRBD1, 6 bases. CDR1 MNHEY and CDR2 SVGEGT come from the germline V gene. The V end was cut by 7 bases, the J end by 5 bases, with 17 bases between. The CDR3 runs 14 residues. This CDR3 is CASTPGVAEETQYF. CDR3 DNA: TGTGCCAGCACCCCAGGGGTCGCAGAGGAGACCCAGTACTTC.

The chain has TRBV7-2 and TRBJ2-5; 7 nucleotides align to TRBD2. The CDR3 runs 15 residues. Per the germline V gene, CDR1 is SGHTA and CDR2 is FQGNSA. Unmatched junction bases numbered 11, after V lost 5 bases and J lost 5 bases. The CDR3 coding sequence is TGTGCCAGCAGCCCGAGCGGGGAGGCCGGGGAGACCCAGTACTTC. Translating it yields CASSPSGEAGETQYF. Combining the CDR3 with reference TRBV7-2 and TRBJ2-5 gives the whole variable domain GAGVSQSPSNKVTEKGKDVELRCDPISGHTALYWYRQSLGQGLEFLIYFQGNSAPDKSGLPSDRFSAERTGGSVSTLTIQRTQQEDSAVYLCASSPSGEAGETQYFGPGTRLLVL.

This clonotype was seen more than once but under ten times. This chain links TRBV5-1 with TRBJ2-3; either TRBD1 or TRBD2 may supply D (6 bases each). Germline lookup yields CDR1 SGHRS and CDR2 YFSETQ. CDR3 length equals 15 residues. V shed 1 base and J shed 3 bases, with 12 bases lying between them. The CDR3 sequence: CASSLRTGRTDTQYF. The CDR3 DNA sequence: TGCGCCAGCAGCTTGAGAACAGGGAGGACAGATACGCAGTATTTT.

This clonotype was counted ten times or more. The chain couples TRBV5-6 to TRBJ2-3; tentative D call: TRBD2 (6 bases). The V gene lost 0 bases and the J gene lost 6 bases, with 8 bases spanning the gap. Per germline, CDR1 SGHDT and CDR2 YYEEEE. The CDR3 totals 13 residues. The CDR3 here is CASSLGGVDTQYF. CDR3 coding DNA: TGTGCCAGCAGCTTGGGCGGGGTTGATACGCAGTATTTT. The full variable domain, with the rest looked up from reference TRBV5-6 and TRBJ2-3, is DAGVTQSPTHLIKTRGQQVTLRCSPKSGHDTVSWYQQALGQGPQFIFQYYEEEERQRGNFPDRFSGHQFPNYSSELNVNALLLGDSALYLCASSLGGVDTQYFGPGTRLTVL.